This T cell receptor beta chain was captured by sequencing in a study of cytomegalovirus exposure and HLA in healthy donors. Germline CDR1 is SGHRS and CDR2 is YFSETQ. This CDR3 region has 12 residues. Trimming removed 1 base from V and 6 bases from J; junction bases left unmatched: 1. Study observations and caveats: V segments that were indistinguishable, TRBV6-2 and TRBV6-3 among them, were omitted from analysis. A later analysis, which compared TCR beta chains of equal frequency, found the HLA-associated ones more clonally expanded.

The PCR employed 60 Vbeta primers together with 13 Jbeta primers. Using immunoSEQ multiplex PCR, the repertoire was profiled, and TCRdb retains in-frame clones only, with some absent. The data hold about 160,000 clones, with roughly 80% observed a single time. A remark on this clone: Its antigen is not identified.

Donors had nominal health at sampling but likely had unrecorded immune exposures. The sequence derives from a man in his fifties in good health and CMV-seropositive. The rearrangement uses TRBV5-1 and TRBJ2-7; TRBD1 aligns across 7 bases. Material: PBMCs. CDR3 coding DNA: TGCGCCAGCAGCTTGCGACAGGGCGAGCAGTACTTC. It encodes CASSLRQGEQYF.